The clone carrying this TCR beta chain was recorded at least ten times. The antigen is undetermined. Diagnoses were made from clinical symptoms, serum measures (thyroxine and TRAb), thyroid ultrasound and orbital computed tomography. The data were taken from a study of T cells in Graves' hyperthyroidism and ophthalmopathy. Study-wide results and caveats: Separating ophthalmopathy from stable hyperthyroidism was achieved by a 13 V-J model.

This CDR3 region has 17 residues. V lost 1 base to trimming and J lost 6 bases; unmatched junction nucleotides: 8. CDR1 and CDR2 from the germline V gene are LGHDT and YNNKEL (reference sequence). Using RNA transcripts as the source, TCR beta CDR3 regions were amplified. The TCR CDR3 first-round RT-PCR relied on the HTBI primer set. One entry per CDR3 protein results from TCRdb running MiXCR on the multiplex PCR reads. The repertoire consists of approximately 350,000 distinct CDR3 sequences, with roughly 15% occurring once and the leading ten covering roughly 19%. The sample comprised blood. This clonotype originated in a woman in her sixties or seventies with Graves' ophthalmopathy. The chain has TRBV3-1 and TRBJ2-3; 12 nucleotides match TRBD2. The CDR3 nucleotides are TGTGCCAGCAGCCAAGGGGGCCTAGCGGGAGGGCCGGATACGCAGTATTTT. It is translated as CASSQGGLAGGPDTQYF.